The following is a TCR beta chain sequence with its context. Antigen unknown. This sample was taken from a study of Graves' ophthalmopathy and Graves' hyperthyroidism. Presentation of ophthalmopathy in the donors involved moderate-to-severe activity, CAS ≥3, NOSPECS ≥4 and a duration under 3 months. Clinical symptoms and serum thyroxine were used for diagnosis; TRAb, thyroid ultrasound and orbital computed tomography were also relied on. The study's findings and limits: Prediction of ophthalmopathy progression reached about 65% sensitivity and roughly 72% specificity. Thyroid clonotypes that were expanded above 0.001 frequency mostly also appeared in blood.

V gave up 4 bases and J gave up 3 bases; unmatched junction bases: 5. The CDR3 has 16 amino acids. Germline CDR1 LNHDA, CDR2 SQIVND (reference sequence). The authors amplified TCR beta CDR3 regions, and they did so from RNA transcripts for repertoire sequencing. First-round RT-PCR relied on HTBI primers, and a second-round multiplex PCR came next. A single record per CDR3 protein comes from TCRdb applying MiXCR to the multiplex PCR reads. The sample consists of about 740,000 distinct CDR3 sequences, 40% of them appearing once. The J gene is TRBJ2-7, the V gene TRBV19; TRBD2 matches 14 bases. This receptor was identified in an adult man with Graves' ophthalmopathy. Sequencing was done on a sample of peripheral blood. CDR3 region: CASSRGTSGSHYEQYF. CDR3 bases: TGTGCCAGTAGTAGAGGGACTAGCGGGAGTCACTACGAGCAGTACTTC.